Listed here is a single T cell receptor beta chain. Its antigen is not known. Primers: 60 Vbeta forward and 13 Jbeta reverse. Sequenced by immunoSEQ multiplex PCR; TCRdb stores in-frame clones only, minus some. The sample consists of about 67,000 clones, about two thirds of them appearing once. The record originates from a study of cytomegalovirus exposure and HLA in healthy donors. Study-wide background: HLA-typed donors were the source of around 87 million unique TCRs, which an early data release held. Regarding the study as a whole: Prior analysis indicated that the majority of TCR beta V segments exhibited productivity approximately 87% or approximately 30% of the time.

CDR3 length: 15 amino acids. Germline assignment: CDR1 SGHDN and CDR2 FVKESK. V lost 3 bases to trimming and J lost 0 bases, with 11 bases between them. This sequence originates from a woman between 25 and 40 years old in good health and CMV-seronegative. This chain uses TRBV14 with TRBJ2-5; TRBD1 is a possible D gene (5 bases). The sample comprised PBMCs. The CDR3 reads CASSQSGSYQETQYF. The CDR3 DNA reads as TGTGCCAGCAGCCAGTCAGGGTCGTACCAAGAGACCCAGTACTTC. The full variable domain, in which reference TRBV14 and TRBJ2-5 provide the parts outside the CDR3, is EAGVTQFPSHSVIEKGQTVTLRCDPISGHDNLYWYRRVMGKEIKFLLHFVKESKQDESGMPNNRFLAERTGGTYSTLKVQPAELEDSGVYFCASSQSGSYQETQYFGPGTRLLVL.